The 26 T cell receptor beta chains reported below all come from one sample, sequenced in a study of shared clonotypes between healthy human individuals. Here immunoSEQ multiplex PCR was the method, and the copy in TCRdb shows in-frame clones only, minus some. The profile shows fewer than 850,000 clones, about 90% of them singletons. Sequenced input: memory CD8+ T cells from PBMCs. Subset specified: CD45RO+ cells pooled with CCR7-negative TemRA cells. The source is a young man in good health. Some clones in this sample may be carry-over from other donors' samples.

The genes are TRBV10-3 and TRBJ2-1, with D perhaps matching TRBD1 or TRBD2 (5 bases each). Trimming removed 5 bases at V and 9 bases at J, with 17 bases between. The CDR3 consists of 14 residues. Germline CDR1 is ENHRY and CDR2 is SYGVKD. The CDR3 nucleotides read TGTGCCATCAGTCCGGACAAACGAGCGGCTGAGCAGTTCTTC. It yields the protein CAISPDKRAAEQFF.

The gene calls are TRBV6-5 and TRBJ2-3, with a possible D match to TRBD1 (6 bases). This CDR3 has 16 amino acids. The germline V gene encodes CDR1 MNHEY and CDR2 SVGAGI. The V end was cut by 0 bases, the J end by 2 bases, with 12 bases between. This chain's CDR3 is CASSYSRTDSTDTQYF. The CDR3 region has the DNA TGTGCCAGCAGTTACTCGAGGACAGATTCCACAGATACGCAGTATTTT.

This clone was detected once. Relative to the germline gene, one junction end is altered; a read error may explain this. The chain employs TRBV28 and TRBJ1-1; D unclear. Per germline, CDR1 MDHEN and CDR2 SYDVKM. The length of the CDR3 is 14 residues. The CDR3 bases are TGTGCCAGCAATTTAGGTTATGGGAACACTGAAGCTTTCTTT. It yields the protein CASNLGYGNTEAFF. The full variable domain, rest sourced from reference TRBV28 and TRBJ1-1, is DVKVTQSSRYLVKRTGEKVFLECVQDMDHENMFWYRQDPGLGLRLIYFSYDVKMKEKGDIPEGYSVSREKKERFSLILESASTNQTSMYLCASNLGYGNTEAFFGQGTRLTVV.

V and J are TRBV5-6 and TRBJ2-1, with 8 bases identical to TRBD2. The CDR3 extends over 15 amino acids. J was trimmed by 8 bases and V by 1 base; bases with no gene match: 8. The germline V gene has CDR1 SGHDT and CDR2 YYEEEE. CDR3 DNA: TGTGCCAGCAGCTTGAGTCGGGAGGGCTTCCATGAGCAGTTCTTC. Protein: CASSLSREGFHEQFF.

The V gene is TRBV15, the J gene TRBJ2-1, with 8 bases lining up with TRBD2. CDR1 LNHNV and CDR2 YYDKDF come from the germline V gene (reference sequence). V lost 5 bases, J lost 5 bases, and 11 bases stayed unmatched. The CDR3 is 16 residues long. The CDR3 sequence is CATSVDGRASDNEQFF. CDR3 bases: TGTGCCACCAGCGTTGACGGGAGGGCCTCTGACAATGAGCAGTTCTTC.

This clone appeared once. V and J are TRBV7-9 and TRBJ2-1; 9 bases agree with TRBD2. Germline V CDR1 and CDR2: SEHNR, FQNEAQ (reference sequence). V shed 3 bases, J shed 6 bases, and the junction held 6 bases outside the gene matches. The CDR3 sequence is 15 residues long. The CDR3 DNA reads TGTGCCAGCAGCTTTTTAGCGGGAGCTGGCAATGAGCAGTTCTTC. As protein: CASSFLAGAGNEQFF. Variable domain in full (rest from reference TRBV7-9 and TRBJ2-1): DTGVSQNPRHKITKRGQNVTFRCDPISEHNRLYWYRQTLGQGPEFLTYFQNEAQLEKSRLLSDRFSAERPKGSFSTLEIQRTEQGDSAMYLCASSFLAGAGNEQFFGPGTRLTVL.

V and J are TRBV27 and TRBJ2-1, with D unresolved. V was trimmed by 8 bases and J by 5 bases, leaving 10 bases between them. Germline V gene lookup returns CDR1 MNHEY and CDR2 SMNVEV (reference sequence). The CDR3 runs 12 residues. The CDR3 coding sequence is TGTGCCAGCCTCAGTCACGACAATGAGCAGTTCTTC. It yields the protein CASLSHDNEQFF.

The chain links TRBV27 to TRBJ2-6; no firm D call. This CDR3 region has 16 residues. V was pared by 4 bases and J by 0 bases, with 10 bases between. Germline V gene sequence: CDR1 MNHEY, CDR2 SMNVEV (reference sequence). CDR3 protein: CASSSPFVSGANVLTF. CDR3 nucleotide sequence: TGTGCCAGCAGTTCGCCCTTCGTCTCTGGGGCCAACGTCCTGACTTTC.

The CDR3 DNA reads TGTGCCAGTAGTATCTTCCCAGGGGTATCCCCTTACGAGCAGTACTTC. It is translated as CASSIFPGVSPYEQYF. The rearrangement uses TRBV19 and TRBJ2-7; D might be TRBD1 (6 bases). CDR3 length equals 16 residues. Trimming took off 3 bases at V and 4 bases at J, with 19 bases between the two ends. Per the germline V gene, CDR1 is LNHDA and CDR2 is SQIVND (reference sequence).

This clone was found once. This chain uses TRBV2 with TRBJ2-7, with D unresolved. Trimming shortened V by 2 bases and J by 0 bases, and 8 bases separated the two germline ends. The CDR3 spans 14 residues. Germline loops: CDR1 SNHLY, CDR2 FYNNEI. CDR3 region: CASSERYPSYEQYF. In nucleotides, the CDR3 is TGTGCCAGCAGTGAAAGGTATCCCTCCTACGAGCAGTACTTC.

CDR3 residues: CASSQERATLSYNEQFF. The CDR3 DNA follows: TGCGCCAGCAGCCAAGAGAGGGCTACCCTCTCCTACAATGAGCAGTTCTTC. V usage is TRBV4-1 and J usage is TRBJ2-1; maybe TRBD2 (5 bases). The CDR3 has 17 amino acids. The germline V and J ends were trimmed by 0 bases and 0 bases, with 12 bases remaining between them. CDR1 and CDR2 (germline): MGHRA, YSYEKL.

The chain employs TRBV5-4 and TRBJ1-3, with D maybe TRBD1 (5 bases). Germline values: CDR1 SGHNT, CDR2 YYREEE (reference sequence). V gave up 3 bases and J gave up 4 bases, with 11 bases separating them. This CDR3 comprises 14 residues. CDR3 loop: CASSWGLGGNTIYF. The CDR3 region has the DNA TGTGCCAGCAGCTGGGGCCTCGGGGGAAACACCATATATTTT.

With respect to this clone: This sample includes further DNA sequences coding for the same CDR3. This rearrangement joins TRBV7-3 to TRBJ2-3; TRBD2 is a possible D gene (6 bases). The CDR3 consists of 15 residues. Germline CDR1 and CDR2: SGHTA and FQGTGA. V lost 1 base and J 0 bases, leaving 8 bases between the germline ends. CDR3 DNA: TGTGCCAGCAGCTTAATCGGAGGGAGCACAGATACGCAGTATTTT. It translates to CASSLIGGSTDTQYF.

This clone was seen only a few times. Other DNA sequences of this sample code for an identical CDR3. This chain connects TRBV27 to TRBJ2-2; the D is unclear. The CDR3 runs 13 residues. Trimming stripped 3 bases from V and 1 base from J, with 3 bases between. The V gene's germline CDR1 is MNHEY and CDR2 SMNVEV (reference sequence). This CDR3 reads CASSFRNTGELFF. The CDR3 region has the DNA TGTGCCAGCAGTTTCCGGAACACCGGGGAGCTGTTTTTT.

J is TRBJ2-7 and V is TRBV27; 8 bases map to TRBD2. Trimming removed 6 bases from V and 5 bases from J; junction bases left unmatched: 9. CDR1 and CDR2 from the germline V gene are MNHEY and SMNVEV (reference sequence). The CDR3 consists of 14 residues. CDR3 sequence (DNA): TGTGCCAGCAGACCACCGGGACTAGTCCACGAGCAGTACTTC. This sequence encodes CASRPPGLVHEQYF.

The V gene is TRBV5-6, the J gene TRBJ1-2; TRBD1 matches 12 bases. Trimming cost V 2 bases and J 4 bases; bases outside gene matches: 6. CDR1 and CDR2 from the germline V gene are SGHDT and YYEEEE. CDR3 size: 16 residues. For the CDR3, the DNA is TGTGCCAGCAGCTTTGGGACAGGGGGCTGGATCTATGGCTACACCTTC. It yields the protein CASSFGTGGWIYGYTF.

The V gene is TRBV28, the J gene TRBJ1-4, with a possible D match to TRBD1 (5 bases). Germline assignment: CDR1 MDHEN and CDR2 SYDVKM. The CDR3 contains 15 residues. Trimming took 1 base from V and 4 from J, leaving 10 bases between them. The CDR3 coding sequence is TGTGCCAGCAGTTTATTCTCGGGGCATAATGAAAAACTGTTTTTT. As protein: CASSLFSGHNEKLFF.

This rearrangement joins TRBV14 to TRBJ1-2, with D hard to call. CDR1 SGHDN and CDR2 FVKESK come from the germline V gene. V lost 1 base, J lost 4 bases, and 10 bases lay in between. The CDR3 extends over 14 amino acids. For the CDR3, the DNA is TGTGCCAGCAGCCAAGTTCGGTGGGGCTATGGCTACACCTTC. Translation: CASSQVRWGYGYTF.

V gene TRBV7-3 combines with J gene TRBJ2-1; D is perhaps TRBD1 (5 bases). The CDR3 is 17 residues long. V gave up 1 base and J gave up 5 bases, with 18 bases separating them. From germline, CDR1 is SGHTA and CDR2 FQGTGA. The CDR3, as DNA: TGTGCCAGCAGCTTAAGGCCGTCCGTTGGGGCGAACAATGAGCAGTTCTTC. This encodes CASSLRPSVGANNEQFF.

This clone has only one observation. The chain links TRBV15 to TRBJ2-7; D perhaps matches TRBD2 (7 bases). The CDR3 is 13 amino acids. V lost 7 bases and J lost 5, with 15 bases in between. Germline V lookup: CDR1 LNHNV, CDR2 YYDKDF (reference sequence). CDR3 nucleotides: TGTGCCACCACCACAGGGAGGGTAAACGAGCAGTACTTC. It translates to CATTTGRVNEQYF.

The chain joins TRBV7-9 to TRBJ2-5; TRBD2 matches 8 bases. J lost 4 bases, V lost 4 bases, and 8 bases had no gene match. The CDR3 length is 15 residues. Germline-derived CDR1 and CDR2 are SEHNR and FQNEAQ (reference sequence). The CDR3 loop is CASSSREGLRETQYF. The CDR3 DNA reads as TGTGCCAGCAGCTCCCGGGAGGGGTTGCGAGAGACCCAGTACTTC.

This rearrangement joins TRBV7-2 to TRBJ2-7; D possibly corresponds to TRBD2 (5 bases). Trimming left V 4 bases short and J 2 bases short, with 15 bases between. Per the germline V gene, CDR1 is SGHTA and CDR2 is FQGNSA. The CDR3 length is 15 residues. The CDR3 here is CASSSTMTLTYEQYF. The CDR3 region has the DNA TGTGCCAGCAGCTCGACTATGACGCTTACCTACGAGCAGTACTTC.

This clone was observed once. The V gene is TRBV28, the J gene TRBJ2-7; 12 nucleotides agree with TRBD2. Germline-derived CDR1 and CDR2 are MDHEN and SYDVKM. This CDR3 is 17 amino acids long. The trim removed 5 bases at V and 5 bases at J, leaving 13 bases unmatched. The CDR3 nucleotides are TGTGCCAGCAGTCCAAACCTTAGGACTAGCGGGAACCACGAGCAGTACTTC. This gives the protein CASSPNLRTSGNHEQYF. The full variable domain, its missing parts supplied by reference TRBV28 and TRBJ2-7, is DVKVTQSSRYLVKRTGEKVFLECVQDMDHENMFWYRQDPGLGLRLIYFSYDVKMKEKGDIPEGYSVSREKKERFSLILESASTNQTSMYLCASSPNLRTSGNHEQYFGPGTRLTVT.

V is TRBV28 and J is TRBJ1-1; the D gene is possibly TRBD1 (5 bases). This CDR3 has 19 amino acids. Between the trimmed V and J ends, which lost 5 bases and 6 bases, there was a span of 31 bases. Germline V gives CDR1 MDHEN, CDR2 SYDVKM. CDR3 DNA: TGTGCCAGCAGTCACTCACTTCCCGGCAGTCGGGGGGGGGTGGCTGAAGCTTTCTTT. Translated: CASSHSLPGSRGGVAEAFF.

This clone was observed a handful of times. This sequence joins TRBV21-1 and TRBJ2-7; the table's TRBD2 call for D was not verified on the DNA. TRBV21-1 corresponds to a pseudogene. The length of the CDR3 is 13 residues. This CDR3 is CASRSGYSYEQYF. In DNA form, the CDR3 reads TGTGCCAGCAGGTCGGGGTACTCCTACGAGCAGTACTTC.

The chain links TRBV5-8 to TRBJ2-6; no reliable D call. The V end lost 1 base, the J end lost 0 bases, and 5 bases lay between the germline ends. CDR3 length: 15 amino acids. In germline, CDR1 is SGHTS, CDR2 YDEGEE. The CDR3 DNA reads as TGTGCCAGCAGCTTGAGGAGCTCTGGGGCCAACGTCCTGACTTTC. Translating gives CASSLRSSGANVLTF.